This TCR beta chain appears in the sequencing data of a study of shared T cell receptors in the human thymus. This clone was seen just once. Some clones are missing from TCRdb's copy, which holds only in-frame ones; the method was immunoSEQ multiplex PCR. The sample consists of roughly 550,000 clones, approximately 78% of them appearing once. Trimming at V came to 1 base and at J to 2 bases, leaving 13 bases not matched to a gene. Germline V lookup: CDR1 LGHNA, CDR2 YSLEER. This CDR3 spans 20 amino acids. This sample was shared with a second study, whose subject was human thymus T cells. As that study records: Thymus pieces cut out during corrective heart surgery were the tissue that was used.

This receptor was identified in a boy younger than two with a congenital heart defect. V is TRBV4-3 and J is TRBJ2-3; 12 nucleotides line up with TRBD2. Specimen: thymocytes. DNA of the CDR3: TGCGCCAGCAGCCAAGGGCGGTCTAGCGGGAGGGCCGAGGCCACAGATACGCAGTATTTT. This codes for CASSQGRSSGRAEATDTQYF.